A selection of T cell receptor beta chains follows, all from one sample in a study of blood T cell repertoires in COVID-19. Generated by immunoSEQ multiplex PCR, the TCRdb table keeps only in-frame clones and is missing some. Of hundreds of thousands of clones in the sample, approximately 86% were seen once. Sequences were obtained from PBMCs or T cells enriched from blood (not recorded which). Receptors were obtained from a woman aged 30 to 39 with acute COVID-19. The CDR3 runs from the conserved cysteine through the conserved F or W. D genes are given only for firm matches. The size field is filled for only some rows; it gives once, few, many or a size class.

14 | - | TRBJ2-2 | TRBV21-1 | - | CASSSTPNTGELFF | TGTGCCAGCAGCTCAACACCGAACACCGGGGAGCTGTTTTTT
15 | - | TRBJ1-1 | TRBV7-2 | - | CASSHRSYRGTEAFF | TGTGCCAGCAGTCATCGGAGTTATCGTGGGACTGAAGCTTTCTTT
14 | once | TRBJ2-1 | TRBV5-5 | - | CASSLEGVGNEQFF | TGTGCCAGCAGCTTGGAAGGGGTGGGCAATGAGCAGTTCTTC
18 | - | TRBJ1-5 | TRBV19 | - | CASSLDGLPGVLNQPQHF | TGTGCCAGTAGTCTCGACGGACTACCCGGAGTGCTCAATCAGCCCCAGCATTTT
16 | - | TRBJ2-7 | TRBV4-3 | TRBD1 | CASSRDSRGISYEQYF | TGCGCCAGCAGCCGAGACTCCAGGGGGATCTCCTACGAGCAGTACTTC
17 | - | TRBJ1-2 | TRBV6-2/TRBV6-3 | - | CASSQDPTGSVGYGYTF | TGTGCCAGCAGTCAGGATCCTACAGGGTCGGTTGGCTATGGCTACACCTTC
17 | - | TRBJ2-5 | TRBV3-1/TRBV3-2 | TRBD2 | CASSLTRGGGAGETQYF | TGTGCCAGCAGCCTAACACGAGGCGGGGGGGCCGGCGAGACCCAGTACTTC
11 | - | TRBJ2-1 | TRBV7-8 | - | CASSRRDEQFF | TGTGCCAGCAGCCGACGGGATGAGCAGTTCTTC
15 | once | TRBJ2-7 | TRBV5-5 | TRBD1 | CASSSAPDRVYEQYF | TGTGCCAGCAGCTCCGCCCCGGACAGGGTCTACGAGCAGTACTTC
13 | - | TRBJ1-2 | TRBV7-9 | - | CASSTSGDRGYTF | TGTGCCAGCAGCACCTCGGGAGATCGCGGCTACACCTTC